This TCR beta chain was sequenced during a study of blood T cell repertoires in COVID-19. The method was immunoSEQ multiplex PCR; TCRdb's version includes in-frame clones alone and lacks a portion of them. The table includes 150,000 to 200,000 clones, around nine tenths detected once. This clone occurred once. Sequencing was performed on peripheral blood. The origin of this receptor is a man aged 65-85 years with active or convalescent COVID-19.

The CDR3 DNA reads as TGTGCCAGCAGCCTGCGGGGACTCTACTACGAGCAGTACTTC. Protein product: CASSLRGLYYEQYF. The chain combines TRBV11-3 with TRBJ2-7; perhaps TRBD2 as D (6 bases). The CDR3 sequence is 14 residues long. Trimming left V 5 bases short and J 3 bases short, with 14 bases between. Germline CDR1 and CDR2: SGHNT and YENEEA.